Sequencing of this T cell receptor beta chain was carried out in a study of T-cell memory formation after mild COVID-19. The study's findings and limits: Pre-infection memory showed some responding clones, and this suggested that cross-reactive memory joined.

As to this clonotype: Antigen specificity is unknown.

After 5'RACE with constant-segment primers, TCR alpha and TCR beta cDNA libraries carrying sample barcodes and UMIs were obtained. Each CDR3 protein gets one entry after TCRdb re-called the 5' RACE reads with MiXCR. The sample contains fewer than 450,000 distinct CDR3 sequences, around 24% of which appear only once. The CDR3 is made up of 16 amino acids. The germline V gene encodes CDR1 SGHTA and CDR2 FQGNSA. The J segment lost 2 bases and the V segment lost 4 bases, leaving 10 bases of the junction unmatched. The sequenced sample consisted of PBMCs or a T cell subset sorted from them (not recorded which). This sequence originates from an adult woman who had mild COVID-19 (a few samples of this study predate the infection). Cell type and time point are not known. This sequence joins TRBV7-2 and TRBJ1-1; 7 nucleotides agree with TRBD1. Here the CDR3 reads CASSSQGGGVNTEAFF. Written as DNA, the CDR3 is TGTGCCAGCAGCTCCCAAGGAGGGGGCGTTAACACTGAAGCTTTCTTT.